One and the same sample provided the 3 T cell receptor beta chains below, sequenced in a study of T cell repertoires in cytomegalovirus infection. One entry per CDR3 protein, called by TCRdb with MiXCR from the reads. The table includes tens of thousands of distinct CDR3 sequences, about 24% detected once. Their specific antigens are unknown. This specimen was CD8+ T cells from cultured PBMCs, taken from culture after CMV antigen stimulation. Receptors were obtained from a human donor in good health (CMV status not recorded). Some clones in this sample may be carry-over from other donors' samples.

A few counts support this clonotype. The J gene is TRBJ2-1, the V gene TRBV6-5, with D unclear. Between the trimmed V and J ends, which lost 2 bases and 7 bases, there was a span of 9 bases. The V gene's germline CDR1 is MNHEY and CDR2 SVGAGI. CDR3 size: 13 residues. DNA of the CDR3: TGTGCCAGCAGTTACCCTCTACGAAATGAGCAGTTCTTC. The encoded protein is CASSYPLRNEQFF.

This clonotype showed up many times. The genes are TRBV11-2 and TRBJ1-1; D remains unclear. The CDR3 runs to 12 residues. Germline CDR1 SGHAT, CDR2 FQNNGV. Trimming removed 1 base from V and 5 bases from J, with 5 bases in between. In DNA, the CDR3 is TGTGCCAGCAGCTTAGTGGGGACTGAAGCTTTCTTT. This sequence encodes CASSLVGTEAFF.

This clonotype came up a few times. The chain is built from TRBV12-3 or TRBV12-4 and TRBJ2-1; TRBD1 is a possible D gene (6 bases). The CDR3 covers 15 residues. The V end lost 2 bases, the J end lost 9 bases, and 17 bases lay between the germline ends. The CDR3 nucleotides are TGTGCCAGCAGTTTAAGGGCAGGGGTGGGCGGTGAGCAGTTCTTC. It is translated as CASSLRAGVGGEQFF.